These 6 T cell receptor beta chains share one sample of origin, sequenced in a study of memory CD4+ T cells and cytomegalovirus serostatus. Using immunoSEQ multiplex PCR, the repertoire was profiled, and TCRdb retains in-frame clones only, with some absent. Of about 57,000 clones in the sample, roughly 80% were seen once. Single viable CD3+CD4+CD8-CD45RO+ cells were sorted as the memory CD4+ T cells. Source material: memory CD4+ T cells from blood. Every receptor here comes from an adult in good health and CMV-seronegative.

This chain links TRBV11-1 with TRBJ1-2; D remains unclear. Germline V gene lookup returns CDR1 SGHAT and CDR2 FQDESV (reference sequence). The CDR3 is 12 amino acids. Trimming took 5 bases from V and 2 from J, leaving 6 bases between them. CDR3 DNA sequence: TGTGCCAGCAGCCAGAAAAACTATGGCTACACCTTC. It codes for CASSQKNYGYTF.

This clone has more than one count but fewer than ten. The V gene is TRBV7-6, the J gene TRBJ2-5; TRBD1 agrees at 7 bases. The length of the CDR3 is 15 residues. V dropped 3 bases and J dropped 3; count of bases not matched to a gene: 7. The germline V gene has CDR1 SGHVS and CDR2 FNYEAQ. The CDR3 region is CASSFDGTAKETQYF. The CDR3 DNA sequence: TGTGCCAGCAGCTTTGATGGGACAGCTAAAGAGACCCAGTACTTC.

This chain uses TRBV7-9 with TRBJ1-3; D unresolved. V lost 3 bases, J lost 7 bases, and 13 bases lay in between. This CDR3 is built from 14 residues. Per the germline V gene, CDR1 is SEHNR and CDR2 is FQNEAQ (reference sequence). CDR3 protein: CASSLLRGFNTIYF. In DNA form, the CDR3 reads TGTGCCAGCAGCTTGTTACGAGGGTTTAACACCATATATTTT.

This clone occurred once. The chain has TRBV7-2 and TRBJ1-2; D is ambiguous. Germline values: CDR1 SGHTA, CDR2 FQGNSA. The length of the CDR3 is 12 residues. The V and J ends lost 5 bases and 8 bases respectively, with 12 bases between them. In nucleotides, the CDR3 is TGTGCCAGCAGCCCGGAGGTCGGGGGCTACACCTTC. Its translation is CASSPEVGGYTF.

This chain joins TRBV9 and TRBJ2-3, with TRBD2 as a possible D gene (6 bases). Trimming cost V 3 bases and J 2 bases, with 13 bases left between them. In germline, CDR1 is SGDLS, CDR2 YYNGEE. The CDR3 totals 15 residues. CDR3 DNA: TGTGCCAGCAGCGCCGGGACTCCTCCCACAGATACGCAGTATTTT. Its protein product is CASSAGTPPTDTQYF.

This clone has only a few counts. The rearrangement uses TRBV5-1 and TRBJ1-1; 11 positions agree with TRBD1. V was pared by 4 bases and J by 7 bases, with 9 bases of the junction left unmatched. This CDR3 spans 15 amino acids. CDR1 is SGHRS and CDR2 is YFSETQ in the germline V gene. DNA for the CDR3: TGCGCCAGCAGCCAGGACAGGGGGCGCATTCTTGAAGCTTTCTTT. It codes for CASSQDRGRILEAFF.